This T cell receptor beta chain was obtained from a study of shared clonotypes between healthy human individuals. Regarding the study as a whole: Generation probability values for non-shared clonotypes were lower than those for clonotypes shared by all four donors.

Concerning this clone: The antigen is unknown.

Here immunoSEQ multiplex PCR was the method, and the copy in TCRdb shows in-frame clones only, minus some. The sample consists of about 2.4 million clones, roughly 93% of them appearing once. CDR1 and CDR2 (germline): MDHEN, SYDVKM. The V end was cut by 4 bases, the J end by 2 bases, with 14 bases between. The CDR3 covers 16 residues. Sequencing input: naive CD4+ T cells from PBMCs. Subset in this sample: CD45RA+ positively selected. The sequence was collected from a man aged 18 to 30 in good health. Some clones in this sample may be carry-over from other donors' samples. This chain connects TRBV28 to TRBJ1-4; maybe TRBD1 (6 bases). The CDR3 sequence: CASSSPGGRTNEKLFF. The CDR3 DNA reads TGTGCCAGCAGTTCCCCCGGGGGCAGGACTAATGAAAAACTGTTTTTT.